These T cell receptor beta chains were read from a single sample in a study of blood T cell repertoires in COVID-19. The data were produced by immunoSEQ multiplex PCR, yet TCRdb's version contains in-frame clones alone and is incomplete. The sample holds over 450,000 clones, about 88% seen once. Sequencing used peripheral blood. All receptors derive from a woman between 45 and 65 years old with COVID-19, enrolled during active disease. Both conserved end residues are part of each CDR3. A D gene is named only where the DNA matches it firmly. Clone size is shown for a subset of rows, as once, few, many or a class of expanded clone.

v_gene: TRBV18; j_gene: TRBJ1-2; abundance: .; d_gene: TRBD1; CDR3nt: TGTGCCAGCTCAGCCGACAGGGATGGGGGCTACACCTTC; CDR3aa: CASSADRDGGYTF
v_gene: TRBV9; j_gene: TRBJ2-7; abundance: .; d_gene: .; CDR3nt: TGTGCCAGCAGCCCTCTCGTGGGGGCATCCTACGAGCAGTACTTC; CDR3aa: CASSPLVGASYEQYF
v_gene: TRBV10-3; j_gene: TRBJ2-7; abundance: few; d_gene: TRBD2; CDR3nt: TGTGCCATCAGTGATCTATGGACTAGCCCTGGGGACGAGCAGTACTTC; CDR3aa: CAISDLWTSPGDEQYF
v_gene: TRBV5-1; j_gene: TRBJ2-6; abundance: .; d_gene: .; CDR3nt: TGCGCCAGCAGCTTGGACGGTGGGGCCAACGTCCTGACTTTC; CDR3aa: CASSLDGGANVLTF
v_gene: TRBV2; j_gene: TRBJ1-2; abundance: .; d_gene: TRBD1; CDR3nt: TGTGCCAGCAGACAGGGGGCTCGTGGCTACACCTTC; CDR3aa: CASRQGARGYTF
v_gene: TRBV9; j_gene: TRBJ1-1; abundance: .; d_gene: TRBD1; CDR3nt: TGTGCCAGCAGCCCAACGAACCCGGGACAGTTAGAAGCTTTCTTT; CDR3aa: CASSPTNPGQLEAFF
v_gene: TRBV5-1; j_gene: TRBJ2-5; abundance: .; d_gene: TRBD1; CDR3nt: TGCGCCAGCAGCTTGGGGACAGGGGTGGCACAAGAGACCCAGTACTTC; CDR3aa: CASSLGTGVAQETQYF
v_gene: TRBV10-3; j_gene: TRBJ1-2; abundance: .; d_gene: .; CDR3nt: TGTGCCATCAGTGAGGGAAGCCGTGGGACTTATGGCTACACCTTC; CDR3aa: CAISEGSRGTYGYTF
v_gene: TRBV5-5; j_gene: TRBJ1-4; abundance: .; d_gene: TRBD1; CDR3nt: TGTGCCAGCAGCTTAGGGGGCCTGAATGAAAAACTGTTTTTT; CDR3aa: CASSLGGLNEKLFF
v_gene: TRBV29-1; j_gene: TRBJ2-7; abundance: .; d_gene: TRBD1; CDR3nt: TGCAGCGTTTACGGCTCGGGACAGGGTAGCTACGAGCAGTACTTC; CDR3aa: CSVYGSGQGSYEQYF
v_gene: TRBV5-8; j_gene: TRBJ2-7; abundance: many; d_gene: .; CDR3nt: TGTGCCAGCAGGCAGACAGCCGAGCAGTACTTC; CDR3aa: CASRQTAEQYF
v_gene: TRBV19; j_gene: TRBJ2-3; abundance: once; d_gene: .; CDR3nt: TGTGCCAGTAGTATAGACAGAAGCACAGATACGCAGTATTTT; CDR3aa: CASSIDRSTDTQYF
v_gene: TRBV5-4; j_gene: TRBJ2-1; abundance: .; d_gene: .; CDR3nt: TGTGCCAGCAGCTTAGGGGCGGGGAACCACTACAATGAGCAGTTCTTC; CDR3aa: CASSLGAGNHYNEQFF
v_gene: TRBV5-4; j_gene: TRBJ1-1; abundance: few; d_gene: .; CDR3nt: TGTGCCAGCAGCTTATCCTCGAACACTGAAGCTTTCTTT; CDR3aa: CASSLSSNTEAFF
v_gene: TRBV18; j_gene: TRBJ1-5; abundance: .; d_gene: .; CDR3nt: TGTGCCAGCTCACCACGATCCGCCAGGGCTCAGCCCCAGCATTTT; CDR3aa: CASSPRSARAQPQHF
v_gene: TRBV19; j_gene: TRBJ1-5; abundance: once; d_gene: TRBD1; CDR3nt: TGTGCCAGTAGCGGACAGGGGATCTGGCGAAGCAATCAGCCCCAGCATTTT; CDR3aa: CASSGQGIWRSNQPQHF
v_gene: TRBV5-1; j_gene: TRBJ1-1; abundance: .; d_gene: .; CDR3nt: TGCGCCAGCAGCTTCTACCCGTTAAACGCAGGGACTGAAGCTTTCTTT; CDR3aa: CASSFYPLNAGTEAFF
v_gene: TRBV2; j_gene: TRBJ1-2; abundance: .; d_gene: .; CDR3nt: TGTGCCAGCATTTTGTCCGCAGGGGTTGGCGGCTACACCTTC; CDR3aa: CASILSAGVGGYTF